What follows is one TCR beta chain and its context. Its specific antigen is unknown. Within one base of it there is no much larger clone, and no base qualities were kept. The collaborating institutions used their own protocols to collect whole blood in K2EDTA tubes. For TCRbeta analysis, collaborators shipped samples as frozen whole blood, isolated PBMCs, or DNA extracted from either of those sample types. The data derive from a study of blood T cell repertoires in COVID-19 (dated by TCRdb to 2018 to 2020). Broadly, across the study: The collaborator samples originated in the United States, Italy and Spain and spanned the acute and convalescent phases of COVID-19. The dataset comprised deeply sampled blood TCRbeta repertoires from subjects exposed to, actively infected with, or recovered from COVID-19. The material from the prospective study consisted of cDNA or gDNA derived from T cells, B-cell-depleted T cells, or PBMCs. Where available, HLA class I and class II types were taken from metadata supplied by the sample provider and were not determined by assay-based typing. The repertoires were made available in a free public database intended to serve as a resource for research on the immune response to SARS-CoV-2. Samples came from the ongoing ImmuneRACE study (first 160 participants) plus 1,254 subjects from 6 global collaborators. A de-identified subject ID, COVID-19 status, age in years and sex were almost always included in the sample metadata. The investigation overall reported the following: The quantity of clinical and demographic metadata differed by source and by participant and was supplied without curation.

V lost 5 bases and J lost 2 bases, and the count of bases not matched to a germline gene is 15. The germline V gene (reference sequence) provides CDR1 SEHNR and CDR2 FQNEAQ. Reading from cysteine to phenylalanine, the CDR3 counts 19 amino acids. The sequence is cut down to CDR3 DNA, 57 bases in frame from base 1. TCRbeta CDR3 regions were amplified from genomic DNA using the immunoSEQ Assay, a bias-controlled multiplex PCR. The authors' pipeline ran thus. The number of nucleated cells in each sample was estimated by amplification of reference gene primers within the assay. To quantify the absolute abundance of each unique TCRbeta CDR3 rearrangement, sequence reads were collapsed and filtered. For each sample, productive Simpson clonality was calculated as the square root of Simpson's diversity index across productive rearrangements. This immuneACCESS table, as held by TCRdb, lists in-frame sequences with V and J called but not all clones. Of the missing ones, under half trace to an unresolved V gene in checked studies; the others have no known cause. That table supplies the V and J calls and clone size; D and trimming were determined from the DNA. This sample holds 250,000 to 350,000 clones; roughly 90% were observed only once. The biggest ten clones account for roughly 4% of the sample.

This TCR was recovered from a woman aged 45-65 years with active or convalescent COVID-19. Rearrangement joined TRBV7-9 to TRBJ2-6; TRBD1 agrees with 7 junctional bases. Sequences were obtained from peripheral blood. The DNA is TGTGCCAGCAGCCCATTACAGGGGACACCTGGTGCTGGGGCCAACGTCCTGACTTTC. Its translation reads: CASSPLQGTPGAGANVLTF.